One sample yielded the 16 T cell receptor beta chains listed below, sequenced in a study of CD8+ T cells in alopecia areata (dated by TCRdb to the late 2010s). The sample's time point label is to be understood as: around 26 weeks on oral tofacitinib. This specimen's treatment or condition label, interpreted: oral pan-JAK inhibitor, 5-10 mg twice daily. The protocol used for the library was the immunoSEQ multiplex PCR assay. RNA was extracted from all samples and reverse transcribed into cDNA as template for TCR sequencing. The immuneACCESS repertoire file appears here via TCRdb, limited to in-frame rearrangements. These files lack a portion of the clones; in checked studies, under half of the deficit traces to unresolved V genes, and the cause of the others is not known. The sample yields approximately 160,000 clones; 55% to 75% were counted once. The ten largest clones capture 14% of the sample.

This material consisted of CD4+ T cells sorted from blood, taken at week 24, from a patient treated with tofacitinib. The source of these receptors is a human donor with alopecia areata.

Only a few counts were recorded for this clone. The V call is TRBV7-9, the J call TRBJ1-4; 8 nucleotides match TRBD1. V was clipped by 5 bases and J by 6 bases; unmatched bases: 8. The CDR3 runs to 15 residues. Germline V lookup: CDR1 SEHNR, CDR2 FQNEAQ (reference sequence). This CDR3 is CASSRVQGVDEKLFF. DNA for the CDR3: TGTGCCAGCAGCCGCGTACAGGGGGTAGATGAAAAACTGTTTTTT.

The chain is built from TRBV4-1 and TRBJ2-2; D is tentatively TRBD1 or TRBD2 (5 bases each). CDR3 length equals 15 residues. Trimming took off 4 bases at V and 1 base at J, with 10 bases between the two ends. CDR1 is MGHRA, CDR2 YSYEKL, per germline. This CDR3 is CASSPGTENTGELFF. The CDR3, as DNA: TGCGCCAGCAGCCCCGGGACGGAGAACACCGGGGAGCTGTTTTTT.

A few counts support this clone. This chain links TRBV28 with TRBJ2-5, with 8 bases aligning to TRBD1. Germline V gene sequence: CDR1 MDHEN, CDR2 SYDVKM. The CDR3 loop spans 14 amino acids. Trimming at V came to 6 bases and at J to 5 bases, leaving 8 bases not matched to a gene. CDR3 in amino acids: CASSWTGRIETQYF. The CDR3 DNA follows: TGTGCCAGCAGCTGGACAGGGAGGATCGAGACCCAGTACTTC. Filled out from reference TRBV28 and TRBJ2-5, the complete variable domain reads DVKVTQSSRYLVKRTGEKVFLECVQDMDHENMFWYRQDPGLGLRLIYFSYDVKMKEKGDIPEGYSVSREKKERFSLILESASTNQTSMYLCASSWTGRIETQYFGPGTRLLVL.

V is TRBV7-2 and J is TRBJ2-7; 7 bases fit TRBD2. The CDR3 extends over 15 amino acids. Germline lookup yields CDR1 SGHTA and CDR2 FQGNSA. V gave up 5 bases and J gave up 1 base; unmatched junction bases: 8. The CDR3 loop reads CASSPRGLGSYEQYF. In DNA form, the CDR3 reads TGTGCCAGCAGCCCTCGTGGACTAGGTTCCTACGAGCAGTACTTC.

This clone appeared a few times. The chain carries TRBV7-9 and TRBJ2-1; 7 nucleotides match TRBD1. V gave up 2 bases and J gave up 2 bases; unmatched junction bases: 9. This CDR3 has 17 amino acids. Germline V gene sequence: CDR1 SEHNR, CDR2 FQNEAQ (reference sequence). In DNA form, the CDR3 reads TGTGCCAGCAGCTTACGGAGAGGGGACAGTACCTACAATGAGCAGTTCTTC. Translated, it gives CASSLRRGDSTYNEQFF.

The chain couples TRBV29-1 to TRBJ2-4; a possible D gene is TRBD2 (5 bases). The CDR3 sequence is 12 residues long. Trimming left V 7 bases short and J 8 bases short, with 15 bases between. CDR1 and CDR2 from the germline V gene are SQVTM and ANQGSEA. CDR3 sequence reads: CSAGLTRYIQYF. The CDR3 nucleotides read TGCAGCGCCGGACTGACGCGGTACATTCAGTACTTC. The variable domain in full, with the rest retrieved from reference TRBV29-1 and TRBJ2-4, is SAVISQKPSRDICQRGTSLTIQCQVDSQVTMMFWYRQQPGQSLTLIATANQGSEATYESGFVIDKFPISRPNLTFSTLTVSNMSPEDSSIYLCSAGLTRYIQYFGAGTRLSVL.

The chain has TRBV18 and TRBJ2-3; D call uncertain. Per germline, CDR1 KGHSH and CDR2 LQKENI. This CDR3 comprises 13 residues. With 3 bases removed from V and 3 bases from J, the gap between germline ends came to 7 bases. CDR3 residues: CASSPQTTDTQYF. The CDR3 DNA sequence: TGTGCCAGCTCACCCCAGACTACAGATACGCAGTATTTT.

V gene TRBV2 combines with J gene TRBJ2-1; 9 bases map to TRBD1. The CDR3 totals 15 residues. V shed 5 bases, J shed 4 bases, and the junction held 6 bases outside the gene matches. CDR1 is SNHLY and CDR2 is FYNNEI in the germline V gene. The CDR3 protein is CASSSDRGRYNEQFF. CDR3 coding DNA: TGTGCCAGCAGTTCTGACAGGGGGAGGTACAATGAGCAGTTCTTC.

The chain carries TRBV10-3 and TRBJ2-5; D gene ambiguous. The germline CDR1 and CDR2 sequences are ENHRY and SYGVKD. Trimming pared 3 bases from V and 1 base from J, leaving 12 bases between. This CDR3 comprises 15 residues. CDR3 in amino acids: CAISDPVAAQETQYF. DNA of the CDR3: TGTGCCATCAGTGACCCCGTGGCAGCCCAAGAGACCCAGTACTTC.

This chain joins TRBV20-1 and TRBJ1-1, with a tentative D call TRBD1 (5 bases). The CDR3 spans 11 residues. Germline V gives CDR1 DFQATT, CDR2 SNEGSKA (reference sequence). V lost 2 bases to trimming and J lost 9 bases, with 10 bases between them. This CDR3 reads CSARTTDKAFF. The CDR3, as DNA: TGCAGTGCTAGAACGACAGATAAAGCTTTCTTT.

The CDR3 DNA is TGTGCCTCGAGGGACACCTCCACCGGGGAGCTGTTTTTT. It codes for CASRDTSTGELFF. The rearrangement uses TRBV30 and TRBJ2-2; D possibly corresponds to TRBD1 (6 bases). The germline V gene has CDR1 GTSNPN and CDR2 SVGIG (reference sequence). The CDR3 contains 13 residues. V lost 7 bases to trimming and J lost 4 bases, with 13 bases between them.

The V call is TRBV29-1, the J call TRBJ2-7; possibly TRBD1 or TRBD2 for D (5 bases each). CDR1 is SQVTM, CDR2 ANQGSEA, per germline. V was trimmed by 7 bases and J by 0 bases, leaving 19 bases between them. CDR3 size: 15 residues. CDR3 sequence: CSANSGLSSSYEQYF. CDR3 DNA: TGCAGCGCCAACTCGGGGCTTTCGAGCTCCTACGAGCAGTACTTC.

This chain uses TRBV6-5 with TRBJ1-2; 7 bases map to TRBD1. J lost 6 bases, V lost 0 bases, and 7 bases had no gene match. Per the germline V gene, CDR1 is MNHEY and CDR2 is SVGAGI. The CDR3 consists of 15 residues. The CDR3: CASSYSAEGGNGYTF. DNA of the CDR3: TGTGCCAGCAGTTACTCGGCTGAAGGGGGCAATGGCTACACCTTC.

This clone was picked up one time. This sequence joins TRBV28 and TRBJ2-5, with 8 bases that match TRBD1. J gave up 4 bases and V 5 bases, and 12 bases lay outside the gene matches. CDR3 length: 16 amino acids. Germline CDR1 reads MDHEN; CDR2 reads SYDVKM. The CDR3: CASSPGRAGGLETQYF. The CDR3 nucleotides are TGTGCCAGCAGTCCTGGCCGGGCAGGGGGCTTAGAGACCCAGTACTTC.

V is TRBV7-3 and J is TRBJ2-5; TRBD1 agrees at 7 bases. Trimming cost V 5 bases and J 2 bases; bases outside gene matches: 8. This CDR3 is built from 15 residues. CDR1 and CDR2 from the germline V gene are SGHTA and FQGTGA. The CDR3 DNA is TGTGCCAGCAGCATATCGGGACAGTTACAAGAGACCCAGTACTTC. This sequence encodes CASSISGQLQETQYF.

This clone was detected a few times. The J gene is TRBJ2-5, the V gene TRBV14, with 9 bases fitting TRBD1. This CDR3 comprises 16 residues. The J segment lost 2 bases and the V segment lost 4 bases, leaving 8 bases of the junction unmatched. Germline assignment: CDR1 SGHDN and CDR2 FVKESK. CDR3 DNA sequence: TGTGCCAGCAGCCCGCTCCCGGGACAGGGTCAAGAGACCCAGTACTTC. It encodes CASSPLPGQGQETQYF.